The rows below give T cell receptor beta chains drawn from one sample of a study of CD8 T cells in ankylosing spondylitis. One entry per CDR3 protein, called by TCRdb with MiXCR from the 5' RACE reads. The data hold 250,000 to 400,000 distinct CDR3 sequences, with 11% observed a single time. The sequencing input was blood, either unsorted or a sorted T cell fraction (not recorded which). The origin of the receptors is a female donor with ankylosing spondylitis or in good health (not recorded which). CDR3s include the opening cysteine and the closing phenylalanine or tryptophan. A D gene is named only where the DNA matches it firmly. A row's size may be missing; if present it is once, few, many or a size class.

>many|NA|TRBJ2-2|TRBV7-6
TGTGCCAGCAGTAAAGGGAACACCGGGGAGCTGTTTTTT
CASSKGNTGELFF
>NA|NA|TRBJ2-7|TRBV20-1
TGCAGTGCTAAGCGACCAGGGAGCCACTACGAGCAGTACTTC
CSAKRPGSHYEQYF
>NA|NA|TRBJ1-1|TRBV5-1
TGCGCCAGCAGCTTGGATCCCCTGGCGGAAGCTTTCTTT
CASSLDPLAEAFF
>few|NA|TRBJ2-1|TRBV3-1
TGTGCCAGCAGCCAGGGCAGGGTGGGTAATGAGCAGTTCTTC
CASSQGRVGNEQFF
>many|NA|TRBJ2-2|TRBV20-1
TGCAGTGCCACTAGTGCTTTACAAATAGCGTCGGGGGAGCTGTTTTTT
CSATSALQIASGELFF
>NA|NA|TRBJ1-1|TRBV7-2
TGTGCCAGCAGCAACAGGGTAGGCACTGAAGCTTTCTTT
CASSNRVGTEAFF
>few|TRBD2|TRBJ2-5|TRBV7-8
TGTGCCAGCAGAACTAGCGGGGGACCCCTAGAGACCCAGTACTTC
CASRTSGGPLETQYF
>many|TRBD1|TRBJ1-6|TRBV12-3/TRBV12-4
TGTGCCAGCAGTTGGGACAGGGGCAATTCACCCCTCCACTTT
CASSWDRGNSPLHF
>NA|TRBD2|TRBJ2-5|TRBV5-1
TGCGCCAGCAGCTCACTAGCGGGGGGCCAAGAGACCCAGTACTTC
CASSSLAGGQETQYF
>NA|NA|TRBJ2-2|TRBV27
TGTGCCAGCAGTTATTTGTCAACGGTGAACACCGGGGAGCTGTTTTTT
CASSYLSTVNTGELFF
>NA|NA|TRBJ2-3|TRBV11-1
TGTGCCAGCAGCATAGGAGGGTACGATACGCAGTATTTT
CASSIGGYDTQYF
>many|NA|TRBJ2-1|TRBV5-1
TGCGCCAGCAGCTTTTCCCCTTACAATGAGCAGTTCTTC
CASSFSPYNEQFF
>NA|NA|TRBJ1-6|TRBV27
TGTGCCAGCAGTTTAACAACTCGGGGGACCTATAATTCACCCCTCCACTTT
CASSLTTRGTYNSPLHF
>NA|NA|TRBJ2-4|TRBV19
TGTGCCAGTAGTAACCCGGGCCTGGACATTCAGTACTTC
CASSNPGLDIQYF
>many|NA|TRBJ1-2|TRBV6-1
TGTGCCAGCAGAATCGACGCGATGTATGGCTACACCTTC
CASRIDAMYGYTF
>many|NA|TRBJ2-3|TRBV29-1
TGCAGCGTTTCCCGGTCTCGCGCGGGGGCTAGCACAGATACGCAGTATTTT
CSVSRSRAGASTDTQYF
>many|NA|TRBJ1-4|TRBV7-6
TGTGCCAGCAGCTTAGGCTCTGGGGTAGCGGCTAATGAAAAACTGTTTTTT
CASSLGSGVAANEKLFF
>NA|NA|TRBJ2-7|TRBV7-2
TGTGCCAGCAGCTTAGTGGGGGCATCAAGTCCGCGGGAGCAGTACTTC
CASSLVGASSPREQYF
>NA|NA|TRBJ1-5|TRBV2
TGTGCCAGCAGCGAGGGACCTAGCCCCAATCAGCCCCAGCATTTT
CASSEGPSPNQPQHF
>many|NA|TRBJ2-1|TRBV5-1
TGCGCCAGCAGCTTCGAAGGGCCCAAGGGTGAGCAGTTCTTC
CASSFEGPKGEQFF
>few|NA|TRBJ1-1|TRBV30
TGTGCCTGGAGTTCATTACCGGGGGCGAAAGCTTTCTTT
CAWSSLPGAKAFF
>many|TRBD1|TRBJ2-3|TRBV5-1
TGCGCCAGCAGCTCCCACAGGGGGCCCTCAGATACGCAGTATTTT
CASSSHRGPSDTQYF
>NA|NA|TRBJ2-7|TRBV5-1
TGCGCCAGCAGCTTGATTTCAGGTAACACCTACGAGCAGTACTTC
CASSLISGNTYEQYF
>few|TRBD1|TRBJ2-1|TRBV11-2
TGTGCCAGCAGCTTAGTAGGACAGGGGGGTGGAGAGCAGTTCTTC
CASSLVGQGGGEQFF
>few|NA|TRBJ1-4|TRBV5-1
TGCGCCAGCAGCCTGACAGCAACTAATGAAAAACTGTTTTTT
CASSLTATNEKLFF
>few|TRBD1|TRBJ2-7|TRBV7-2
TGTGCCAGCAGCTTGCAGACAGGGCCGGGAGAGCAGTACTTC
CASSLQTGPGEQYF
>many|TRBD1|TRBJ1-2|TRBV20-1
TGCAGTGCTAACAATCCGACAGGGGTAGACTATGGCTACACCTTC
CSANNPTGVDYGYTF
>many|NA|TRBJ1-1|TRBV20-1
TGCAGTGCTAGAGACCCCAGGAACACTGAAGCTTTCTTT
CSARDPRNTEAFF
>many|TRBD1|TRBJ1-3|TRBV2
TGTGCCAGCACGTTACAGGGGTCAAACACCATATATTTT
CASTLQGSNTIYF
>many|NA|TRBJ2-7|TRBV29-1
TGCAGCGTTGAGTCCGGTGGCGGGAACGAGCAGTACTTC
CSVESGGGNEQYF
>few|NA|TRBJ2-7|TRBV29-1
TGCAGCGTTGCACAAGGAACCTACGAGCAGTACTTC
CSVAQGTYEQYF
>NA|NA|TRBJ2-3|TRBV20-1
TGCAGTGTTAGACGGCAGATGTTAGGGGGTGGCACAGATACGCAGTATTTT
CSVRRQMLGGGTDTQYF
>many|NA|TRBJ1-1|TRBV12-3/TRBV12-4
TGTGCCAGCAGCGGGACCGAGGCTTCGGCTTTCTTT
CASSGTEASAFF
>many|NA|TRBJ2-2|TRBV10-2
TGCGCCAGCACGACTACGGCGAACACCGGGGAGCTGTTTTTT
CASTTTANTGELFF
>many|NA|TRBJ2-2|TRBV20-1
TGCAGTGCTAGAGATTACAGAAACACCGGGGAGCTGTTTTTT
CSARDYRNTGELFF